This TCR beta chain is from a study of long-term antiretroviral therapy in people with HIV. Study-wide results and limits: Samples were collected from about 2004 to 2018 under possibly less effective ART regimens. Across all time points, the repertoire was dominated by clones that expanded before ART. ART-treated samples gained diversity yet remained below transplant donor controls.

Survey-level resolution applied to immunoSEQ assay v3.0. Sequencing efforts were directed toward roughly 40,000-50,000 T-cell genomes per sample. Method: immunoSEQ multiplex PCR; TCRdb's copy keeps in-frame clones and lacks some. This sample has roughly 25,000 clones, with 82% found just once. The CDR3 sequence is 12 residues long. CDR1 and CDR2 from the germline V gene are MNHEY and SVGAGI. V was clipped by 8 bases and J by 3 bases, with 7 bases between them. Remarks on this clone: Its antigen remains unknown.

The sequences come from unsorted PBMCs, collected 1.1 years before starting antiretroviral therapy. The V call is TRBV6-5, the J call TRBJ1-4, with D unresolved. This sequence originates from a woman in her 30s with HIV. CDR3 in DNA: TGTGCCAGCGGACGGGCTAATGAAAAACTGTTTTTT. Its translation is CASGRANEKLFF.